One and the same sample provided the 17 T cell receptor beta chains below, sequenced in a study of T cells in Graves' hyperthyroidism and ophthalmopathy. What was amplified from RNA transcripts were TCR beta CDR3 regions. The HTBI primer set drove a first-round RT-PCR of the TCR CDR3. TCRdb used MiXCR to reprocess the multiplex PCR reads, holding one entry per CDR3 protein. The data hold about 560,000 distinct CDR3 sequences, with around 16% observed a single time. Sequencing was carried out using blood. The receptors shown here come from a woman in her thirties with Graves' hyperthyroidism.

There are a few counts of this clonotype. The genes are TRBV19 and TRBJ1-5, with a tentative D call TRBD1 (6 bases). Deletions cut 3 bases from V and 7 bases from J, with 10 bases between. CDR1 is LNHDA, CDR2 SQIVND, per germline (reference sequence). The CDR3 sequence is 13 residues long. CDR3 sequence: CASSIIGGQPQHF. Written as DNA, the CDR3 is TGTGCCAGTAGTATCATCGGGGGCCAGCCCCAGCATTTT.

Points on this clonotype: A single base separates this from a much larger clone, so it may be a read error. V is TRBV12-3 or TRBV12-4 and J is TRBJ2-7; TRBD2 matches 7 bases. CDR3 length: 14 residues. The V gene end was trimmed by 8 bases and the J gene end by 7 bases; junction bases not matched to a gene: 14. CDR3 region: CASCVLAVYNEQYF. In nucleotides, the CDR3 is TGTGCCAGCTGCGTCCTAGCGGTCTACAATGAGCAGTACTTC.

This clonotype was picked up many times. This chain joins TRBV5-5 and TRBJ2-3; unclear D gene. With 0 bases removed from V and 4 bases from J, the gap between germline ends came to 18 bases. The CDR3 is made up of 17 amino acids. Germline V CDR1 and CDR2: SGHKS, YYEKEE (reference sequence). The CDR3: CASSLGTRRLTSDTQYF. In DNA, the CDR3 is TGTGCCAGCAGCTTGGGGACCCGACGTCTTACATCAGATACGCAGTATTTT.

This clonotype appeared many times. V gene TRBV20-1 combines with J gene TRBJ2-7, with 13 bases that match TRBD2. This CDR3 region has 15 residues. CDR1 is DFQATT, CDR2 SNEGSKA, per germline (reference sequence). Losses at the gene ends were 0 bases for V and 6 bases for J; bases not matched to a gene: 5. CDR3 protein: CSAREPGLAGVEQYF. CDR3 DNA sequence: TGCAGTGCTAGAGAGCCAGGACTAGCGGGAGTCGAGCAGTACTTC.

A few counts support this clonotype. The rearrangement uses TRBV11-2 and TRBJ2-7; D is unclear. V gave up 6 bases and J gave up 1 base, with 19 bases separating them. CDR3 size: 16 residues. Per germline, CDR1 SGHAT and CDR2 FQNNGV. As DNA, the CDR3 is TGTGCCAGCAGTGAACAAACTGTCGGGTTTTCCTACGAGCAGTACTTC. This codes for CASSEQTVGFSYEQYF.

Only a few counts were recorded for this clonotype. V is TRBV15 and J is TRBJ2-6; 11 nucleotides match TRBD1. CDR1 is LNHNV and CDR2 is YYDKDF in the germline V gene (reference sequence). This CDR3 region has 17 residues. Germline trimming cut 3 bases from V and 0 bases from J; bases unmatched to any gene: 1. CDR3 protein: CATSSGTGGSGANVLTF. CDR3 coding DNA: TGTGCCACCAGCAGCGGGACAGGGGGCTCTGGGGCCAACGTCCTGACTTTC.

This chain links TRBV9 with TRBJ2-1, with 14 bases fitting TRBD2. V shed 2 bases and J 8 bases; nucleotides not matched to a gene: 6. The germline V gene has CDR1 SGDLS and CDR2 YYNGEE. CDR3 length: 16 amino acids. The CDR3 DNA sequence: TGTGCCAGCAGCGTCGGACTAGCGGGAGGCCGCGATGAGCAGTTCTTC. Translation gives CASSVGLAGGRDEQFF.

About this clonotype: A junction end diverges from the germline sequence, so it may reflect a read error. The rearrangement uses TRBV24-1 and TRBJ2-3; D perhaps matches TRBD2 (5 bases). Germline CDR1 is KGHDR and CDR2 is SFDVKD. The CDR3 sequence is 16 residues long. The CDR3 DNA reads TGTGCCATCAGTGAGGCGGACTCTACTAGCACAGATACGCAGTATTTT. Its translation is CAISEADSTSTDTQYF.

This clonotype was counted many times. The chain couples TRBV6-5 to TRBJ2-7; D is ambiguous. CDR3 size: 16 residues. V shed 0 bases and J shed 2 bases, with 14 bases lying between them. CDR1 and CDR2 from the germline V gene are MNHEY and SVGAGI. The CDR3 bases are TGTGCCAGCAGTTACTCAGGTTATCGGGTCCCCTACGAGCAGTACTTC. Encoded protein: CASSYSGYRVPYEQYF.

The gene calls are TRBV7-2 and TRBJ2-7; D gene uncertain. Trimming stripped 3 bases from V and 5 bases from J, with 11 bases between. Germline V lookup: CDR1 SGHTA, CDR2 FQGNSA. The CDR3 is 13 amino acids. The CDR3 is CASSLYILDEQYF. CDR3 bases: TGTGCCAGCAGCTTGTACATTCTCGACGAGCAGTACTTC.

This clonotype was seen many times. The gene calls are TRBV5-1 and TRBJ2-7, with TRBD2 matching over 7 bases. The CDR3 is 14 amino acids. J was trimmed by 5 bases and V by 4 bases; bases with no gene match: 9. The germline CDR1 and CDR2 sequences are SGHRS and YFSETQ. Here the CDR3 DNA reads TGCGCCAGCAGCACCGGACTAGTCCCCGACGAGCAGTACTTC. Amino acid sequence: CASSTGLVPDEQYF.

The chain employs TRBV3-2 and TRBJ2-3; the D call TRBD2 from the table was never checked on the DNA. TRBV3-2 is designated a pseudogene. This CDR3 has 15 residues. CDR3 bases: TGTGCCAGCAGGAGAGCGGAACCCGTCACAGATACGCAGTATTTT. Its translation is CASRRAEPVTDTQYF.

This clonotype has just a few counts. This may be a read error: a much more frequent sequence differs by one nucleotide. CDR3 sequence: CASSPTGDRGTYNEQLF. DNA for the CDR3: TGTGCCAGCAGCCCGACAGGGGACAGGGGGACCTACAATGAGCAGCTCTTC. The chain employs TRBV7-9 and TRBJ2-1, with TRBD1 identical over 11 bases. This CDR3 is built from 17 residues. CDR1 is SEHNR and CDR2 is FQNEAQ in the germline V gene (reference sequence).

This clonotype was detected only a few times. The rearrangement uses TRBV19 and TRBJ2-1, with TRBD2 matching over 9 bases. The CDR3 extends over 18 amino acids. Losses at the gene ends were 1 base for V and 9 bases for J; bases not matched to a gene: 16. Germline CDR1 LNHDA, CDR2 SQIVND (reference sequence). The CDR3 reads CASSIALAGGPPITEQFF. Here the CDR3 DNA reads TGTGCCAGTAGTATAGCGCTGGCGGGAGGGCCGCCTATCACTGAGCAGTTCTTC. Drawing the rest from reference TRBV19 and TRBJ2-1, the complete variable domain is DGGITQSPKYLFRKEGQNVTLSCEQNLNHDAMYWYRQDPGQGLRLIYYSQIVNDFQKGDIAEGYSVSREKKESFPLTVTSAQKNPTAFYLCASSIALAGGPPITEQFFGPGTRLTVL.

This clonotype has a handful of counts. Just one base apart from a much larger clone, this may be a read error. This chain links TRBV18 with TRBJ2-7; 8 bases fit TRBD1. Germline-derived CDR1 and CDR2 are KGHSH and LQKENI. The CDR3 contains 14 residues. The CDR3 DNA reads as TGTGCCAGCTTACCAGACAGGGGAGTGTACGAGCAGTACTTC. The encoded protein is CASLPDRGVYEQYF.

The chain joins TRBV5-1 to TRBJ2-1; 7 bases align to TRBD2. The CDR3 is made up of 16 amino acids. From germline, CDR1 is SGHRS and CDR2 YFSETQ. Trimming cost V 0 bases and J 6 bases; bases outside gene matches: 9. The CDR3 nucleotides read TGCGCCAGCAGCTTGGACAGCCGGGACTACAGCAATGAGCAGTTCTTC. Translating it yields CASSLDSRDYSNEQFF.

The sample holds many counts of this clonotype. The chain links TRBV28 to TRBJ2-2; D is ambiguous. CDR1 and CDR2 from the germline V gene are MDHEN and SYDVKM. V was trimmed by 3 bases and J by 0 bases, leaving 14 bases between them. The CDR3 extends over 17 amino acids. CDR3 in amino acids: CASSLDPSAANTGELFF. As DNA, the CDR3 is TGTGCCAGCAGTTTGGATCCGTCCGCCGCGAACACCGGGGAGCTGTTTTTT. Full variable domain (rest looked up from reference TRBV28 and TRBJ2-2): DVKVTQSSRYLVKRTGEKVFLECVQDMDHENMFWYRQDPGLGLRLIYFSYDVKMKEKGDIPEGYSVSREKKERFSLILESASTNQTSMYLCASSLDPSAANTGELFFGEGSRLTVL.